These 16 T cell receptor beta chains originate from one sample sequenced in a study of OX40 agonist ivuxolimab in advanced cancers. The table came from immunoSEQ multiplex PCR; TCRdb's copy has only in-frame clones and leaves some out. The repertoire includes roughly 66,000 clones, 80% of them detected once, and 0.95% to 1.5% sits in the top ten. This material consisted of CD4+ or CD8+ T cells sorted from blood, taken in a trial of the OX40 agonist ivuxolimab. Receptors originate from an adult with an advanced solid tumor such as melanoma, head and neck, liver or kidney cancer.

The chain has TRBV19 and TRBJ2-7, with 9 bases that match TRBD1. Germline V gene data show CDR1 as LNHDA and CDR2 as SQIVND (reference sequence). The CDR3 runs 14 residues. V dropped 4 bases and J dropped 3; count of bases not matched to a gene: 4. For the CDR3, the DNA is TGTGCCAGTAGTAGCCGGGACAGGGTCTACGAGCAGTACTTC. Translating it yields CASSSRDRVYEQYF. The variable domain in full, with the rest retrieved from reference TRBV19 and TRBJ2-7, is DGGITQSPKYLFRKEGQNVTLSCEQNLNHDAMYWYRQDPGQGLRLIYYSQIVNDFQKGDIAEGYSVSREKKESFPLTVTSAQKNPTAFYLCASSSRDRVYEQYFGPGTRLTVT.

J is TRBJ2-3 and V is TRBV5-5; D may be TRBD1 (6 bases). The CDR3 covers 16 residues. The V and J ends lost 5 bases and 0 bases respectively, with 16 bases between them. Germline lookup yields CDR1 SGHKS and CDR2 YYEKEE (reference sequence). The CDR3 sequence is CASRGPGHISTDTQYF. CDR3 bases: TGTGCCAGCAGGGGACCGGGACACATTAGCACAGATACGCAGTATTTT.

V gene TRBV5-1 combines with J gene TRBJ2-5, with 8 bases identical to TRBD2. Germline V gene sequence: CDR1 SGHRS, CDR2 YFSETQ. The junction had 15 bases not matched to a gene; V was cut back by 3 bases and J by 5 bases. The CDR3 contains 17 residues. The CDR3: CASSWASGRGAVETQYF. Here the CDR3 DNA reads TGCGCCAGCAGCTGGGCGAGTGGGCGGGGGGCCGTGGAGACCCAGTACTTC.

This chain connects TRBV6-1 to TRBJ2-1, with 10 bases lining up with TRBD2. Germline CDR1 and CDR2: MNHNS and SASEGT. V lost 2 bases, J lost 9 bases, and 7 bases stayed unmatched. This CDR3 contains 15 residues. The CDR3 nucleotides are TGTGCCAGCAGTGAACTAGCGGGGGCCGAAGGTGAGCAGTTCTTC. The encoded protein is CASSELAGAEGEQFF.

This clone was detected a few times. V and J are TRBV6-5 and TRBJ2-3; no firm D call. This CDR3 spans 15 amino acids. V was shortened by 6 bases and J by 2 bases, with 15 bases between the two germline ends. CDR1 is MNHEY and CDR2 is SVGAGI in the germline V gene. CDR3 DNA: TGTGCCAGCAGCTTACGAAATAGGGCCACAGATACGCAGTATTTT. It specifies CASSLRNRATDTQYF.

This clone appeared many times. The V gene is TRBV10-3, the J gene TRBJ1-2, with a possible D match to TRBD1 (5 bases). Trimming removed 0 bases at V and 6 bases at J, with 11 bases between. Per germline, CDR1 ENHRY and CDR2 SYGVKD. The CDR3 consists of 14 residues. CDR3 sequence reads: CAISESGRDDGYTF. CDR3 nucleotides: TGTGCCATCAGTGAGTCGGGGAGGGACGATGGCTACACCTTC.

This chain uses TRBV7-9 with TRBJ2-7, with D perhaps TRBD1 (5 bases). Germline values: CDR1 SEHNR, CDR2 FQNEAQ (reference sequence). With 5 bases removed from V and 7 bases from J, the gap between germline ends came to 15 bases. This CDR3 is built from 13 residues. The CDR3 DNA is TGTGCCAGCAGCGCTCAGGGATTGGGAGAGCAGTACTTC. It yields the protein CASSAQGLGEQYF.

The gene calls are TRBV29-1 and TRBJ2-7, with D possibly being TRBD1 (5 bases). V lost 7 bases and J lost 4, with 17 bases in between. CDR3 length: 13 amino acids. Looked up from germline, CDR1 is SQVTM and CDR2 is ANQGSEA. The CDR3 DNA reads TGCAGCGCGTTGAAGGGGAATGTTTACGAGCAGTACTTC. It is translated as CSALKGNVYEQYF.

This chain connects TRBV23-1 to TRBJ1-1, with 11 bases matching TRBD1. TRBV23-1 has ORF status, its function being uncertain. V was clipped by 0 bases and J by 4 bases; unmatched bases: 16. The CDR3 runs to 20 residues. CDR3 residues: CASSQSITPSDRGRATEAFF. CDR3 nucleotides: TGCGCCAGCAGTCAATCGATAACCCCCTCGGACAGGGGGCGAGCCACTGAAGCTTTCTTT.

CDR3 amino acids: CASSPRVGDPDYEQYF. The CDR3 nucleotides are TGTGCCAGCAGCCCTCGCGTAGGAGACCCGGACTACGAGCAGTACTTC. This chain links TRBV9 with TRBJ2-7, with unresolved D. Germline V lookup: CDR1 SGDLS, CDR2 YYNGEE. This CDR3 has 16 residues. With 4 bases removed from V and 3 bases from J, the gap between germline ends came to 20 bases.

The J gene is TRBJ1-1, the V gene TRBV6-5; D gene ambiguous. Trimming removed 6 bases from V and 4 bases from J, with 15 bases in between. Germline CDR1 is MNHEY and CDR2 is SVGAGI. The CDR3 loop spans 14 amino acids. The CDR3: CASRPMSLATEAFF. CDR3 bases: TGTGCCAGCAGACCTATGAGTCTGGCCACTGAAGCTTTCTTT.

The chain links TRBV7-8 to TRBJ2-1; TRBD1 aligns across 9 bases. Germline V gene sequence: CDR1 SGHVS, CDR2 FQNEAQ. Unmatched junction bases numbered 8, after V lost 1 base and J lost 7 bases. The CDR3 length is 16 residues. CDR3 DNA: TGTGCCAGCAGCTTAGTTGGGACAGGGACAATGAATGAGCAGTTCTTC. Translating gives CASSLVGTGTMNEQFF.

CDR3 DNA sequence: TGTGCCAGTAGCGCGGCGCAAACCTACGAGCAGTACTTC. Encoded protein: CASSAAQTYEQYF. The rearrangement joins TRBV6-6 to TRBJ2-7; perhaps TRBD2 as D (5 bases). Germline CDR1 is MNHNY and CDR2 is SVGAGI (reference sequence). V dropped 9 bases and J dropped 2 bases, with 14 bases sitting between them. CDR3 size: 13 residues.

This chain links TRBV19 with TRBJ1-3, with TRBD1 matching 11 bases. The CDR3 sequence is 17 residues long. J was trimmed by 0 bases and V by 6 bases; bases with no gene match: 7. Germline V lookup: CDR1 LNHDA, CDR2 SQIVND (reference sequence). CDR3 protein: CASSLGTGGISGNTIYF. The CDR3 region has the DNA TGTGCCAGTAGCCTCGGGACAGGGGGGATCTCTGGAAACACCATATATTTT.

V is TRBV10-3 and J is TRBJ1-6; D is perhaps TRBD1 (5 bases). The CDR3 runs 17 residues. Trimming pared 2 bases from V and 8 bases from J, leaving 19 bases between. The V gene's germline CDR1 is ENHRY and CDR2 SYGVKD. Written as DNA, the CDR3 is TGTGCCATCAGTGAGGGGGCCTCTCCGGCGTCTCATTCACCCCTCCACTTT. Encoded protein: CAISEGASPASHSPLHF.

This chain uses TRBV7-2 with TRBJ2-2, with D tentatively TRBD1 (6 bases). Germline CDR1 SGHTA, CDR2 FQGNSA. The V gene lost 4 bases and the J gene lost 5 bases, with 17 bases spanning the gap. The CDR3 extends over 16 amino acids. As DNA, the CDR3 is TGTGCCAGCAGCTCCCGGACTCACACAGGGACCGGGGAGCTGTTTTTT. It encodes CASSSRTHTGTGELFF.